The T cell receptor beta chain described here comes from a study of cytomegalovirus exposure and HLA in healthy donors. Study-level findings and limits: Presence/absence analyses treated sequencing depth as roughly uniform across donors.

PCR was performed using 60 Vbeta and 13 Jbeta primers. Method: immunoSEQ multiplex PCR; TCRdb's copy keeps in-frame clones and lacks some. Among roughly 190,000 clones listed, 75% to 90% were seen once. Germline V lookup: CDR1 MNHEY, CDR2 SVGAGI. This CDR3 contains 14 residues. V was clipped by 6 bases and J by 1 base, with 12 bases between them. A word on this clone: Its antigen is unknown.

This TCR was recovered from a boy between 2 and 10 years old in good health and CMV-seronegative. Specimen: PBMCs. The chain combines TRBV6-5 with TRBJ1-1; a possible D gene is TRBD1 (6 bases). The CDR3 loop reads CASSQGRSNTEAFF. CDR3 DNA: TGTGCCAGCAGCCAGGGGCGTTCGAACACTGAAGCTTTCTTT.